These 9 T cell receptor beta chains originate from one sample sequenced in a study of tumor-infiltrating lymphocytes in oesophageal squamous cell carcinoma. In TCRdb, the PCR reads were re-called with MiXCR into one record per CDR3 protein. The sample lists some 14,000 distinct CDR3 sequences; about 50% were seen once. The sample taken for sequencing was esophageal tumor tissue. Source of these receptors: a male donor with esophageal squamous cell carcinoma.

V is TRBV7-8 and J is TRBJ1-2; possible D gene TRBD1, 5 bases. The ends were cut back, 1 base at V and 3 bases at J, with 15 bases in the middle. The germline V gene has CDR1 SGHVS and CDR2 FQNEAQ. The CDR3 contains 16 residues. The CDR3 DNA reads as TGTGCCAGCAGCTTAGAGGCTTCAGGGACGTACTATGGCTACACCTTC. This sequence encodes CASSLEASGTYYGYTF.

V gene TRBV10-3 combines with J gene TRBJ2-7, with D tentatively TRBD1 (5 bases). Germline CDR1 is ENHRY and CDR2 is SYGVKD. This CDR3 contains 11 residues. Trimming removed 4 bases from V and 7 bases from J, with 8 bases in between. The CDR3 region is CAISAAGEQYF. DNA for the CDR3: TGTGCCATCAGTGCGGCAGGGGAGCAGTACTTC.

On this clonotype: This may arise from a read error, as a much more abundant clone is one base away. The conserved final phenylalanine or tryptophan is absent from the CDR3, which likely points to a read error. No DNA is shown, since the ends of the CDR3 on it are uncertain; the CDR3 is the one TCRdb lists. The chain uses TRBV7-2 and TRBJ2-6; TRBD2 is the table's D call, not checked against the DNA. CDR1 and CDR2 from the germline V gene are SGHTA and FQGNSA. 8 amino acids form the CDR3, both terminal residues included. Here the CDR3 reads CANSLAPL.

By proportion, this clonotype is large (0.1 to 1%). The V and J genes are TRBV6-1 and TRBJ2-1, with D perhaps matching TRBD1 (6 bases). Trimming removed 7 bases from V and 2 bases from J, with 15 bases in between. Germline V gives CDR1 MNHNS, CDR2 SASEGT. The CDR3 has 15 residues. The CDR3 nucleotides read TGTGCCAGCAAAGTCAACAGGGCTACCTACAATGAGCAGTTCTTC. It translates to CASKVNRATYNEQFF.

This clonotype was recorded at least ten times. V usage is TRBV27 and J usage is TRBJ2-2, with a tentative D call TRBD2 (5 bases). The germline V gene has CDR1 MNHEY and CDR2 SMNVEV (reference sequence). There are 14 residues in the CDR3. V lost 3 bases and J 7 bases, leaving 12 bases between the germline ends. The CDR3 loop is CASSLRLRGGELFF. CDR3 bases: TGTGCCAGCAGTTTGCGGCTTCGGGGCGGGGAGCTGTTTTTT.

This clonotype was recorded at least ten times. The rearrangement joins TRBV10-3 to TRBJ1-2, with TRBD1 as a possible D gene (6 bases). Germline V lookup: CDR1 ENHRY, CDR2 SYGVKD. The CDR3 runs to 14 residues. V was shortened by 10 bases and J by 4 bases, with 19 bases between the two germline ends. DNA of the CDR3: TGTGCCACACTCAGGACAGAGGTGGGCTATGGCTACACCTTC. Protein: CATLRTEVGYGYTF.

This clonotype has a count of ten or more. V and J are TRBV19 and TRBJ2-5; TRBD1 aligns across 7 bases. Near its end, the DNA agrees better with TRBJ2-7, so the J call may be wrong. This CDR3 has 16 residues. Germline CDR1 and CDR2: LNHDA and SQIVND (reference sequence). The CDR3 bases are TGTGCCAGTAGTCCTTTCGGACAGGCCAGCACCTACGAGCAGTACTTC. Translated: CASSPFGQASTYEQYF.

CDR3 sequence reads: CASSFGPGDTQYF. The DNA for the CDR3 is TGTGCCAGCAGCTTTGGCCCAGGGGATACGCAGTATTTT. V usage is TRBV7-3 and J usage is TRBJ2-5; D might be TRBD1 (5 bases). Judging by the DNA end, TRBJ2-3 fits better; the J call may be wrong. The CDR3 has 13 amino acids. Per germline, CDR1 SGHTA and CDR2 FQGTGA.

By frequency in the sample, this clonotype is medium-sized (0.01 to 0.1%). The chain joins TRBV25-1 to TRBJ1-2; D is possibly TRBD1 (5 bases). V lost 3 bases and J 8 bases, leaving 16 bases between the germline ends. CDR1 is MGHDK and CDR2 is SYGVNS in the germline V gene. The length of the CDR3 is 14 residues. The CDR3, as DNA: TGTGCCAGCAGTGATAGGGGAGGTTTGCGAGGCTACACCTTC. Its protein is CASSDRGGLRGYTF.